These 21 T cell receptor beta chains share one sample of origin, sequenced in a study of blood T cell repertoires in COVID-19. Sequenced by immunoSEQ multiplex PCR; TCRdb stores in-frame clones only, minus some. Counted here are 100,000 to 150,000 clones, roughly 85% occurring once; the ten biggest clones make up less than 3.5%. The sequenced material came from peripheral blood. The receptor source for this set is a woman older than 75 with COVID-19, enrolled during active disease.

The chain links TRBV27 to TRBJ2-1, with a tentative D call TRBD2 (5 bases). Germline V gene lookup returns CDR1 MNHEY and CDR2 SMNVEV (reference sequence). This CDR3 contains 14 residues. The V end was cut by 4 bases, the J end by 5 bases, with 12 bases between. CDR3 DNA sequence: TGTGCCAGCAGTTCCCACGGGGTCCACAATGAGCAGTTCTTC. This sequence encodes CASSSHGVHNEQFF.

This clone was observed a few times. The chain links TRBV6-5 to TRBJ2-6; D not certain. Germline CDR1 MNHEY, CDR2 SVGAGI. The CDR3 has 15 residues. Trimming shortened V by 6 bases and J by 1 base, and 10 bases separated the two germline ends. CDR3 loop: CASRPRRSGANVLTF. Written as DNA, the CDR3 is TGTGCCAGCAGGCCTCGCCGGTCTGGGGCCAACGTCCTGACTTTC.

This chain connects TRBV7-2 to TRBJ2-2; D unclear. The CDR3 has 16 residues. CDR1 is SGHTA, CDR2 FQGNSA, per germline. Trimming stripped 2 bases from V and 0 bases from J, with 10 bases between. The CDR3 DNA reads as TGTGCCAGCAGCTTAACCATCCTAACGAACACCGGGGAGCTGTTTTTT. This encodes CASSLTILTNTGELFF.

A word on this clone: The junction departs from germline at one end; a sequencing error may be responsible. The DNA of the CDR3 is TGTGCCAGCAGCGTTCGACAGGGACCGAACGCCGGGGAGCTGTTTTTT. This codes for CASSVRQGPNAGELFF. The genes are TRBV5-5 and TRBJ2-2; the match to TRBD1 covers 7 bases. The CDR3 totals 16 residues. CDR1 and CDR2 from the germline V gene are SGHKS and YYEKEE (reference sequence).

The chain links TRBV19 to TRBJ1-1, with a tentative D call TRBD1 (5 bases). The germline V gene has CDR1 LNHDA and CDR2 SQIVND (reference sequence). The CDR3 totals 14 residues. V lost 7 bases and J lost 2, with 14 bases in between. The CDR3 DNA follows: TGTGCCAGTACAGTTTTAGGGGTTAACACTGAAGCTTTCTTT. Translating it yields CASTVLGVNTEAFF.

V and J are TRBV4-3 and TRBJ2-7, with D perhaps TRBD1 (6 bases). CDR1 and CDR2 from the germline V gene are LGHNA and YSLEER. Trimming took 2 bases from V and 4 from J, leaving 9 bases between them. This CDR3 region has 13 residues. CDR3 loop: CASSQQQGYEQYF. CDR3 DNA sequence: TGCGCCAGCAGCCAACAACAGGGATACGAGCAGTACTTC.

In regard to this clone: Other DNA sequences within the sample encode an identical CDR3. The chain has TRBV5-1 and TRBJ2-3; maybe TRBD1 (5 bases). This CDR3 is 14 amino acids long. The ends were cut back, 4 bases at V and 0 bases at J, with 9 bases in the middle. Germline-derived CDR1 and CDR2 are SGHRS and YFSETQ. CDR3 nucleotides: TGCGCCAGCAGCGCAGACAGTAGCACAGATACGCAGTATTTT. Translating gives CASSADSSTDTQYF. Drawing the rest from reference TRBV5-1 and TRBJ2-3, the complete variable domain is KAGVTQTPRYLIKTRGQQVTLSCSPISGHRSVSWYQQTPGQGLQFLFEYFSETQRNKGNFPGRFSGRQFSNSRSEMNVSTLELGDSALYLCASSADSSTDTQYFGPGTRLTVL.

This clone was seen more than once but under ten times. The chain is built from TRBV28 and TRBJ1-1, with TRBD1 matching 7 bases. CDR1 is MDHEN and CDR2 is SYDVKM in the germline V gene. V was pared by 9 bases and J by 10 bases, with 8 bases of the junction left unmatched. The CDR3 covers 11 residues. CDR3 in amino acids: CASAETGRAFF. The DNA for the CDR3 is TGTGCCAGTGCCGAGACAGGGAGAGCTTTCTTT. Filled out from reference TRBV28 and TRBJ1-1, the complete variable domain reads DVKVTQSSRYLVKRTGEKVFLECVQDMDHENMFWYRQDPGLGLRLIYFSYDVKMKEKGDIPEGYSVSREKKERFSLILESASTNQTSMYLCASAETGRAFFGQGTRLTVV.

Points on this clone: This specimen includes other DNA sequences encoding the same CDR3. V gene TRBV19 combines with J gene TRBJ2-2; 9 nucleotides match TRBD2. With 6 bases clipped from V and 1 base from J, the junction kept 3 bases outside the gene matches. Germline CDR1 and CDR2: LNHDA and SQIVND (reference sequence). CDR3 size: 15 residues. CDR3 in amino acids: CASRKTSGNTGELFF. Written as DNA, the CDR3 is TGTGCCAGTAGGAAGACTAGCGGGAACACCGGGGAGCTGTTTTTT.

The rearrangement links TRBV5-1 to TRBJ2-7, with 8 bases matching TRBD1. The V segment lost 4 bases and the J segment 7 bases; nucleotides outside the gene matches: 10. Germline lookup yields CDR1 SGHRS and CDR2 YFSETQ. CDR3 size: 14 residues. CDR3 coding DNA: TGCGCCAGCAGCCACGGGACAGGAGTTTTTGAGCAGTACTTC. This gives the protein CASSHGTGVFEQYF.

Here the CDR3 reads CASSLSGRGADTQYF. CDR3 nucleotides: TGTGCCAGCAGTTTGAGCGGGAGAGGGGCAGATACGCAGTATTTT. This chain uses TRBV27 with TRBJ2-3; 8 nucleotides align to TRBD2. Trimming at V came to 3 bases and at J to 4 bases, leaving 6 bases not matched to a gene. The length of the CDR3 is 15 residues. The germline V gene has CDR1 MNHEY and CDR2 SMNVEV (reference sequence).

The genes are TRBV29-1 and TRBJ2-3; the match to TRBD2 covers 8 bases. Per the germline V gene, CDR1 is SQVTM and CDR2 is ANQGSEA. Trimming cost V 1 base and J 4 bases; bases outside gene matches: 10. This CDR3 region has 16 residues. This chain's CDR3 is CSVEGGLDLPPDTQYF. The CDR3 nucleotides read TGCAGCGTTGAAGGGGGACTAGACCTACCCCCAGATACGCAGTATTTT.

As DNA, the CDR3 is TGTGCCAGCAGTTCCCGGACAGGCAATCAGCCCCAGCATTTT. It is translated as CASSSRTGNQPQHF. The chain has TRBV6-5 and TRBJ1-5, with D possibly matching TRBD1 (6 bases). This CDR3 is built from 14 residues. Trimming took off 4 bases at V and 2 bases at J, with 9 bases between the two ends. Per the germline V gene, CDR1 is MNHEY and CDR2 is SVGAGI.

The gene calls are TRBV28 and TRBJ1-5; perhaps TRBD1 as D (6 bases). From germline, CDR1 is MDHEN and CDR2 SYDVKM. The CDR3 covers 14 residues. Between the trimmed V and J ends, which lost 7 bases and 3 bases, there was a span of 13 bases. The DNA of the CDR3 is TGTGCCAGCAACGGACAGCCTCTCAATCAGCCCCAGCATTTT. Its protein product is CASNGQPLNQPQHF.

This rearrangement joins TRBV7-3 to TRBJ2-1; 7 nucleotides agree with TRBD2. CDR3 length: 14 amino acids. Per the germline V gene, CDR1 is SGHTA and CDR2 is FQGTGA. V dropped 3 bases and J dropped 6; count of bases not matched to a gene: 5. Here the CDR3 DNA reads TGTGCCAGCAGCTTCGGACTAGACGGCAATGAGCAGTTCTTC. Its translation is CASSFGLDGNEQFF.

The V and J genes are TRBV9 and TRBJ2-7, with TRBD1 matching over 9 bases. Unmatched junction bases numbered 6, after V lost 0 bases and J lost 5 bases. The CDR3 sequence is 15 residues long. CDR1 is SGDLS, CDR2 YYNGEE, per germline. CDR3 protein: CASSVGGQGLDEQYF. CDR3 coding DNA: TGTGCCAGCAGCGTAGGGGGACAGGGTCTCGACGAGCAGTACTTC.

This chain connects TRBV2 to TRBJ2-1; D remains unclear. In germline, CDR1 is SNHLY, CDR2 FYNNEI. With 3 bases removed from V and 4 bases from J, the gap between germline ends came to 16 bases. The CDR3 runs to 16 residues. The CDR3 sequence is CASSESLSRPYNEQFF. CDR3 nucleotide sequence: TGTGCCAGCAGTGAGAGTTTGTCCCGTCCTTACAATGAGCAGTTCTTC.

The chain combines TRBV5-1 with TRBJ2-1; 15 bases are shared with TRBD2. Looked up from germline, CDR1 is SGHRS and CDR2 is YFSETQ. Losses at the gene ends were 4 bases for V and 6 bases for J; bases not matched to a gene: 11. The CDR3 contains 18 residues. The DNA for the CDR3 is TGCGCCAGCAGCGGCGGACTAGCGGGAGGGCCGACAGCCAATGAGCAGTTCTTC. It yields the protein CASSGGLAGGPTANEQFF.

The chain couples TRBV19 to TRBJ2-3; maybe TRBD1 (6 bases). The germline V gene encodes CDR1 LNHDA and CDR2 SQIVND (reference sequence). The CDR3 is 15 residues long. Deletions cut 3 bases from V and 3 bases from J, with 13 bases between. CDR3 DNA: TGTGCCAGTAGTATGAACAGGGTTTCAACAGATACGCAGTATTTT. This sequence encodes CASSMNRVSTDTQYF.

The chain has TRBV28 and TRBJ1-5, with D uncertain. The CDR3 spans 17 residues. Trimming pared 2 bases from V and 0 bases from J, leaving 14 bases between. Germline V gene sequence: CDR1 MDHEN, CDR2 SYDVKM. DNA for the CDR3: TGTGCCAGCAGTTTAGGAGGAGGCAGGCCTAGCAATCAGCCCCAGCATTTT. Translation: CASSLGGGRPSNQPQHF.

The genes are TRBV5-5 and TRBJ2-7; D call uncertain. The CDR3 is made up of 13 amino acids. Germline lookup yields CDR1 SGHKS and CDR2 YYEKEE (reference sequence). Between the trimmed V and J ends, which lost 4 bases and 1 base, there was a span of 9 bases. This CDR3 is CASSQPTSYEQYF. As DNA, the CDR3 is TGTGCCAGCAGCCAACCTACTTCCTACGAGCAGTACTTC. Full variable domain (rest looked up from reference TRBV5-5 and TRBJ2-7): DAGVTQSPTHLIKTRGQQVTLRCSPISGHKSVSWYQQVLGQGPQFIFQYYEKEERGRGNFPDRFSARQFPNYSSELNVNALLLGDSALYLCASSQPTSYEQYFGPGTRLTVT.